A selection of T cell receptor beta chains follows, all from one sample in a study of naive and memory T cell subsets. MiXCR, applied by TCRdb to the UMI-ligation and nested PCR reads, yields one record per CDR3 protein. The sample consists of tens of thousands of distinct CDR3 sequences, approximately 10% of them appearing once. The sample was naive CD8+ T cells from blood. The receptors here all came from a human donor in good health. Each CDR3 is given with its conserved first and last residue. Each record gives: J gene, D gene, clone size, V gene, CDR3 length, CDR3 protein, CDR3 DNA. A D gene is named only where the DNA matches it firmly. Part of the rows lack a size; the others show once, few, many or a class for expanded clones.

j_gene: TRBJ1-5; d_gene: .; abundance: .; v_gene: TRBV28; len: 11; CDR3aa: CASSINQPQHF; CDR3nt: TGTGCCAGCAGCATCAATCAGCCCCAGCATTTT
j_gene: TRBJ1-5; d_gene: TRBD1; abundance: many; v_gene: TRBV24-1; len: 16; CDR3aa: CATSEPSGTGHQPQHF; CDR3nt: TGTGCCACCAGTGAACCATCCGGGACAGGGCATCAGCCCCAGCATTTT
j_gene: TRBJ1-1; d_gene: .; abundance: few; v_gene: TRBV6-5; len: 13; CDR3aa: CASSYSADTEAFF; CDR3nt: TGTGCCAGCAGTTACTCAGCGGACACTGAAGCTTTCTTT
j_gene: TRBJ2-5; d_gene: TRBD2; abundance: few; v_gene: TRBV13; len: 15; CDR3aa: CASKEGSGSRETQYF; CDR3nt: TGTGCCAGCAAGGAGGGGAGCGGGAGTAGGGAGACCCAGTACTTC
j_gene: TRBJ2-4; d_gene: .; abundance: many; v_gene: TRBV11-2; len: 15; CDR3aa: CASSLDWKGGDIQYF; CDR3nt: TGTGCCAGCAGCTTAGATTGGAAGGGAGGAGACATTCAGTACTTC
j_gene: TRBJ1-1; d_gene: .; abundance: many; v_gene: TRBV14; len: 16; CDR3aa: CASSPFRYLGNTEAFF; CDR3nt: TGTGCCAGCAGCCCCTTTCGGTACTTGGGGAACACTGAAGCTTTCTTT
j_gene: TRBJ2-7; d_gene: TRBD1; abundance: .; v_gene: TRBV28; len: 16; CDR3aa: CASSYVGTGRVGEQYF; CDR3nt: TGTGCCAGCAGTTATGTCGGGACAGGGAGGGTTGGAGAGCAGTACTTC
j_gene: TRBJ2-1; d_gene: .; abundance: few; v_gene: TRBV29-1; len: 14; CDR3aa: CSVIGQGNPHEQFF; CDR3nt: TGCAGCGTGATTGGGCAGGGGAATCCGCATGAGCAGTTCTTC
j_gene: TRBJ2-7; d_gene: TRBD2; abundance: .; v_gene: TRBV7-9; len: 15; CDR3aa: CASSSLAGGSYEQYF; CDR3nt: TGTGCCAGCAGCTCACTAGCGGGAGGCTCCTACGAGCAGTACTTC
j_gene: TRBJ2-1; d_gene: TRBD2; abundance: few; v_gene: TRBV15; len: 19; CDR3aa: CATSGPDSTSGSPYNEQFF; CDR3nt: TGTGCCACCAGCGGCCCCGATTCGACTAGCGGGAGTCCTTACAATGAGCAGTTCTTC
j_gene: TRBJ1-6; d_gene: .; abundance: many; v_gene: TRBV7-9; len: 12; CDR3aa: CASSAGSTPLHF; CDR3nt: TGTGCCAGCAGTGCCGGCAGTACACCCCTCCACTTT
j_gene: TRBJ1-2; d_gene: TRBD1; abundance: .; v_gene: TRBV10-3; len: 14; CDR3aa: CAISESDREYGYTF; CDR3nt: TGTGCCATCAGTGAGTCCGACAGGGAATATGGCTACACCTTC
j_gene: TRBJ2-1; d_gene: .; abundance: .; v_gene: TRBV9; len: 16; CDR3aa: CASSGRLASSYNEQFF; CDR3nt: TGTGCCAGCAGCGGTCGACTCGCGAGCTCCTACAATGAGCAGTTCTTC
j_gene: TRBJ2-7; d_gene: TRBD1; abundance: few; v_gene: TRBV7-9; len: 15; CDR3aa: CASSSGRDRGYEQYF; CDR3nt: TGTGCCAGCAGCTCCGGCCGGGACAGGGGCTACGAGCAGTACTTC
j_gene: TRBJ1-2; d_gene: .; abundance: .; v_gene: TRBV29-1; len: 12; CDR3aa: CSVVDRHYGYTF; CDR3nt: TGCAGCGTGGTAGACAGGCACTATGGCTACACCTTC
j_gene: TRBJ2-7; d_gene: .; abundance: few; v_gene: TRBV28; len: 16; CDR3aa: CASSFRQTRSSYEQYF; CDR3nt: TGTGCCAGCAGTTTTCGTCAGACTAGAAGCTCCTACGAGCAGTACTTC
j_gene: TRBJ2-1; d_gene: TRBD2; abundance: .; v_gene: TRBV5-1; len: 15; CDR3aa: CASSPSSGRAHEQFF; CDR3nt: TGCGCCAGCAGCCCGTCTAGCGGGAGGGCACATGAGCAGTTCTTC
j_gene: TRBJ2-7; d_gene: .; abundance: many; v_gene: TRBV27; len: 14; CDR3aa: CASSFRGEDYEQYF; CDR3nt: TGTGCCAGCAGTTTTCGAGGGGAGGACTACGAGCAGTACTTC
j_gene: TRBJ2-1; d_gene: TRBD2; abundance: few; v_gene: TRBV6-6; len: 15; CDR3aa: CASSSLAGYYNEQFF; CDR3nt: TGTGCCAGCAGTTCCTTAGCGGGCTACTACAATGAGCAGTTCTTC
j_gene: TRBJ2-7; d_gene: TRBD1; abundance: few; v_gene: TRBV29-1; len: 14; CDR3aa: CSVEVRMDRDWEYF; CDR3nt: TGCAGCGTAGAAGTCCGCATGGACAGGGATTGGGAGTACTTC
j_gene: TRBJ2-5; d_gene: TRBD2; abundance: .; v_gene: TRBV28; len: 12; CDR3aa: CASRPGGETQYF; CDR3nt: TGTGCCAGCCGACCGGGGGGGGAGACCCAGTACTTC
j_gene: TRBJ2-7; d_gene: TRBD1; abundance: .; v_gene: TRBV4-3; len: 15; CDR3aa: CASSPRQGRSYEQYF; CDR3nt: TGCGCCAGCAGCCCCCGACAGGGTCGCTCCTACGAGCAGTACTTC
j_gene: TRBJ1-2; d_gene: TRBD1; abundance: many; v_gene: TRBV6-5; len: 16; CDR3aa: CASSYDPGQKLYGYTF; CDR3nt: TGTGCCAGCAGTTACGATCCGGGACAGAAACTGTATGGCTACACCTTC
j_gene: TRBJ1-1; d_gene: TRBD1; abundance: many; v_gene: TRBV6-5; len: 14; CDR3aa: CASRRRQGLTEAFF; CDR3nt: TGTGCCAGCAGGCGCCGACAGGGATTGACTGAAGCTTTCTTT
j_gene: TRBJ1-1; d_gene: TRBD1; abundance: .; v_gene: TRBV6-5; len: 14; CDR3aa: CASSPQGMSTEAFF; CDR3nt: TGTGCCAGCAGTCCACAGGGGATGAGCACTGAAGCTTTCTTT
j_gene: TRBJ2-4; d_gene: .; abundance: many; v_gene: TRBV27; len: 14; CDR3aa: CASRASMGKNIQYF; CDR3nt: TGTGCCAGCAGGGCGTCTATGGGCAAAAACATTCAGTACTTC
j_gene: TRBJ2-5; d_gene: TRBD1; abundance: few; v_gene: TRBV6-5; len: 14; CDR3aa: CASSPSQGAETQYF; CDR3nt: TGTGCCAGCAGCCCTTCCCAGGGGGCCGAGACCCAGTACTTC
j_gene: TRBJ2-4; d_gene: .; abundance: many; v_gene: TRBV20-1; len: 12; CDR3aa: CSADQGIGIQYF; CDR3nt: TGCAGTGCTGACCAGGGTATAGGCATTCAGTACTTC
j_gene: TRBJ2-4; d_gene: TRBD2; abundance: once; v_gene: TRBV9; len: 15; CDR3aa: CASNPSGVTKNIQYF; CDR3nt: TGTGCCAGCAATCCAAGCGGGGTGACCAAAAACATTCAGTACTTC
j_gene: TRBJ2-7; d_gene: .; abundance: few; v_gene: TRBV20-1; len: 13; CDR3aa: CSATGTLIYEQYF; CDR3nt: TGCAGTGCTACCGGGACTCTCATTTACGAGCAGTACTTC
j_gene: TRBJ2-7; d_gene: TRBD1; abundance: .; v_gene: TRBV7-8; len: 13; CDR3aa: CASSVGQGYEQYF; CDR3nt: TGTGCCAGCAGCGTGGGACAGGGCTACGAGCAGTACTTC
j_gene: TRBJ2-7; d_gene: TRBD1; abundance: .; v_gene: TRBV29-1; len: 12; CDR3aa: CSVEDRADEQYF; CDR3nt: TGCAGCGTTGAGGACAGGGCTGACGAGCAGTACTTC
j_gene: TRBJ2-7; d_gene: .; abundance: .; v_gene: TRBV28; len: 16; CDR3aa: CASSSGIQSFSYEQYF; CDR3nt: TGTGCCAGCAGTTCCGGGATCCAATCCTTCTCCTACGAGCAGTACTTC
j_gene: TRBJ1-2; d_gene: .; abundance: .; v_gene: TRBV12-3/TRBV12-4; len: 14; CDR3aa: CDSSSGRSLKGYTF; CDR3nt: TGTGACAGCAGTTCCGGACGGTCCTTAAAGGGCTACACATTC
j_gene: TRBJ2-1; d_gene: TRBD2; abundance: few; v_gene: TRBV29-1; len: 14; CDR3aa: CSVEGTSGQGGQFF; CDR3nt: TGCAGCGTTGAGGGGACTAGCGGCCAGGGGGGGCAGTTCTTC
j_gene: TRBJ1-5; d_gene: TRBD1; abundance: few; v_gene: TRBV7-9; len: 15; CDR3aa: CASSLGRGPYQPQHF; CDR3nt: TGTGCCAGCAGCCTGGGCAGGGGGCCGTATCAGCCCCAGCATTTT
j_gene: TRBJ2-6; d_gene: TRBD1; abundance: few; v_gene: TRBV6-6; len: 19; CDR3aa: CASSYSMQQGASGANVLTF; CDR3nt: TGTGCCAGCAGTTACTCGATGCAGCAGGGGGCGTCTGGGGCCAACGTCCTGACTTTC
j_gene: TRBJ1-1; d_gene: .; abundance: .; v_gene: TRBV6-6; len: 12; CDR3aa: CASSYKAAEAFF; CDR3nt: TGTGCCAGCAGTTATAAAGCTGCTGAAGCTTTCTTT
j_gene: TRBJ2-1; d_gene: .; abundance: many; v_gene: TRBV24-1; len: 11; CDR3aa: CATGRVNEQFF; CDR3nt: TGTGCCACCGGCAGGGTTAATGAGCAGTTCTTC
j_gene: TRBJ2-1; d_gene: TRBD2; abundance: many; v_gene: TRBV5-4; len: 15; CDR3aa: CASSLDGPREDEQFF; CDR3nt: TGTGCCAGCAGCTTGGACGGGCCCCGGGAGGATGAGCAGTTCTTC
j_gene: TRBJ2-3; d_gene: .; abundance: many; v_gene: TRBV5-4; len: 12; CDR3aa: CASSRGGDTQYF; CDR3nt: TGTGCCAGCAGCCGCGGGGGCGATACGCAGTATTTT
j_gene: TRBJ2-1; d_gene: .; abundance: many; v_gene: TRBV7-2; len: 13; CDR3aa: CASSLGLANEQFF; CDR3nt: TGTGCCAGCAGCTTAGGTCTAGCAAATGAGCAGTTCTTC
j_gene: TRBJ1-5; d_gene: .; abundance: .; v_gene: TRBV29-1; len: 13; CDR3aa: CSVEDSSNHPQHF; CDR3nt: TGCAGCGTCGAGGACAGCAGCAATCACCCCCAGCATTTT
j_gene: TRBJ2-1; d_gene: TRBD2; abundance: .; v_gene: TRBV4-3; len: 17; CDR3aa: CASSHGTSGSSYNEQFF; CDR3nt: TGCGCCAGCAGCCACGGGACTAGCGGCAGCTCCTACAATGAGCAGTTCTTC
j_gene: TRBJ1-1; d_gene: .; abundance: few; v_gene: TRBV27; len: 11; CDR3aa: CASSQYGEAFF; CDR3nt: TGTGCCAGCAGTCAGTACGGTGAAGCTTTCTTT
j_gene: TRBJ2-7; d_gene: .; abundance: many; v_gene: TRBV7-9; len: 13; CDR3aa: CASSFLGPYEQYF; CDR3nt: TGTGCCAGCAGCTTTCTGGGACCCTACGAGCAGTACTTC
j_gene: TRBJ1-2; d_gene: .; abundance: many; v_gene: TRBV5-6; len: 12; CDR3aa: CASSLGDSGYTF; CDR3nt: TGTGCCAGCAGCTTGGGGGACTCTGGCTACACCTTC
j_gene: TRBJ2-1; d_gene: TRBD1; abundance: many; v_gene: TRBV4-3; len: 17; CDR3aa: CASSQDQGTGVSDEQFF; CDR3nt: TGCGCCAGCAGCCAAGATCAGGGGACAGGAGTATCTGATGAGCAGTTCTTC
j_gene: TRBJ2-7; d_gene: TRBD1; abundance: few; v_gene: TRBV10-3; len: 12; CDR3aa: CAGGQGAGEQYF; CDR3nt: TGTGCCGGGGGACAGGGGGCAGGCGAGCAGTACTTC
j_gene: TRBJ2-7; d_gene: TRBD2; abundance: few; v_gene: TRBV4-1; len: 21; CDR3aa: CASSQDFALPPLAGGSYEQYF; CDR3nt: TGCGCCAGCAGCCAAGATTTCGCCCTGCCCCCCCTAGCGGGGGGCTCCTACGAGCAGTACTTC
j_gene: TRBJ2-6; d_gene: TRBD2; abundance: many; v_gene: TRBV29-1; len: 15; CDR3aa: CSVEGTSSGANVLTF; CDR3nt: TGCAGCGTTGAAGGGACTAGCTCTGGGGCCAACGTCCTGACTTTC
j_gene: TRBJ1-5; d_gene: .; abundance: .; v_gene: TRBV5-5; len: 13; CDR3aa: CASSLWGAQPQHF; CDR3nt: TGTGCCAGCAGCTTGTGGGGGGCTCAGCCCCAGCATTTT
j_gene: TRBJ1-2; d_gene: TRBD1; abundance: .; v_gene: TRBV29-1; len: 14; CDR3aa: CSVNAQGINYGYTF; CDR3nt: TGCAGCGTGAACGCACAGGGGATCAACTATGGCTACACCTTC
j_gene: TRBJ2-7; d_gene: .; abundance: many; v_gene: TRBV12-3/TRBV12-4; len: 13; CDR3aa: CASSLAQSYEQYF; CDR3nt: TGTGCCAGCAGTTTGGCCCAATCCTACGAGCAGTACTTC
j_gene: TRBJ2-7; d_gene: .; abundance: .; v_gene: TRBV29-1; len: 14; CDR3aa: CSVETTGEGYEQYF; CDR3nt: TGCAGCGTTGAGACGACAGGGGAGGGGTACGAGCAGTACTTC